The clone carrying this T cell receptor (beta chain) was picked up one time. Clinical history reported by participants formed the basis on which cohorts were assigned. In the 2 weeks before study entry, exposed participants met a COVID-19 case, which was PCR-confirmed or clinician-diagnosed. Per the germline V gene, CDR1 is DFQATT and CDR2 is SNEGSKA (reference sequence). Between the trimmed V and J ends, which lost 3 bases and 6 bases, there was a span of 10 bases. The CDR3 loop spans 12 amino acids. These data come from a study of blood T cell repertoires in COVID-19. Sequencing used immunoSEQ multiplex PCR; TCRdb keeps in-frame clones, though not all of them. The data hold 120,000 to 150,000 clones, with roughly 84% observed a single time.

The chain combines TRBV20-1 with TRBJ2-3; D gene uncertain. Sample: PBMCs or T cells enriched from blood (not recorded which). The TCR was taken from a woman in her 50s who had been exposed to COVID-19. The CDR3 reads CSASDLRDTQYF. The CDR3 DNA reads as TGCAGTGCTAGTGATCTGAGGGATACGCAGTATTTT.